The 30 T cell receptor beta chains in this list originate from one sample, sequenced in a study of cytomegalovirus exposure and HLA in healthy donors. It was with 60 Vbeta and 13 Jbeta primers that the PCR ran. TCRdb's table, derived via immunoSEQ multiplex PCR, lists solely in-frame clones and lacks some. The sample lists roughly 100,000 clones; approximately 80% were seen once. The material sequenced was PBMCs. The receptors here all came from a female donor in good health and CMV-seropositive.

V usage is TRBV5-1 and J usage is TRBJ2-2; 7 bases are a match to TRBD1. With 6 bases clipped from V and 0 bases from J, the junction kept 5 bases outside the gene matches. Germline values: CDR1 SGHRS, CDR2 YFSETQ. The CDR3 is 15 residues long. The DNA for the CDR3 is TGCGCCAGCACCCCCGGGACAGCGAACACCGGGGAGCTGTTTTTT. Translated: CASTPGTANTGELFF.

This rearrangement joins TRBV19 to TRBJ1-5, with TRBD1 matching over 7 bases. With V trimmed by 5 bases and J by 2 bases, 3 bases remained unmatched. Germline V CDR1 and CDR2: LNHDA, SQIVND (reference sequence). CDR3 size: 14 residues. CDR3 sequence: CASSLDRGNQPQHF. The CDR3 coding sequence is TGTGCCAGTAGTCTCGACAGGGGCAATCAGCCCCAGCATTTT.

The V gene is TRBV20-1, the J gene TRBJ1-2; D unresolved. V was clipped by 4 bases and J by 4 bases, with 7 bases between them. The germline V gene encodes CDR1 DFQATT and CDR2 SNEGSKA (reference sequence). The CDR3 consists of 11 residues. CDR3 DNA: TGCAGTGCTAATGCAGGCTATGGCTACACCTTC. Translation gives CSANAGYGYTF.

This chain joins TRBV27 and TRBJ1-4, with D perhaps matching TRBD1 (5 bases). V lost 5 bases to trimming and J lost 14 bases, with 18 bases between them. Germline V gene data show CDR1 as MNHEY and CDR2 as SMNVEV (reference sequence). The CDR3 contains 13 residues. The CDR3 spells CASSKGLGSELFF. The CDR3 bases are TGTGCCAGCAGTAAGGGGCTCGGGAGTGAGCTGTTTTTT.

The rearrangement joins TRBV29-1 to TRBJ2-1, with 9 bases aligning to TRBD2. V was pared by 5 bases and J by 0 bases, with 2 bases of the junction left unmatched. CDR1 SQVTM and CDR2 ANQGSEA come from the germline V gene. There are 14 residues in the CDR3. In nucleotides, the CDR3 is TGCAGCGTTAAACTAGCGGGCTCCTACAATGAGCAGTTCTTC. It yields the protein CSVKLAGSYNEQFF.

The V gene is TRBV5-1, the J gene TRBJ1-3; D may be TRBD1 (6 bases). V gave up 1 base and J gave up 0 bases, with 11 bases separating them. The CDR3 is 16 residues long. Germline V gene sequence: CDR1 SGHRS, CDR2 YFSETQ. This CDR3 reads CASSLFARGSGNTIYF. The CDR3 DNA sequence: TGCGCCAGCAGCTTGTTCGCCAGGGGCTCTGGAAACACCATATATTTT.

CDR3 sequence: CASSLFTSGTETQYF. Written as DNA, the CDR3 is TGTGCCAGCAGCTTGTTTACTAGCGGGACTGAGACCCAGTACTTC. This chain connects TRBV5-5 to TRBJ2-5, with TRBD2 matching over 10 bases. V gave up 1 base and J gave up 5 bases; unmatched junction bases: 5. The CDR3 is 15 residues long. Looked up from germline, CDR1 is SGHKS and CDR2 is YYEKEE (reference sequence).

This chain uses TRBV27 with TRBJ1-5; 7 positions agree with TRBD1. J gave up 7 bases and V 5 bases, and 17 bases lay outside the gene matches. From germline, CDR1 is MNHEY and CDR2 SMNVEV (reference sequence). CDR3 size: 17 residues. CDR3 protein: CASSPFHEAGGGQPQHF. CDR3 sequence (DNA): TGTGCCAGCAGTCCCTTCCATGAGGCAGGGGGTGGGCAGCCCCAGCATTTT.

The chain couples TRBV5-1 to TRBJ1-3; 7 bases are a match to TRBD1. Per the germline V gene, CDR1 is SGHRS and CDR2 is YFSETQ. This CDR3 is 15 amino acids long. J was trimmed by 2 bases and V by 0 bases; bases with no gene match: 2. The CDR3: CASSLVGQAGNTIYF. The CDR3 nucleotides read TGCGCCAGCAGCTTGGTAGGACAGGCTGGAAACACCATATATTTT.

The chain has TRBV7-9 and TRBJ1-2; 12 bases are a match to TRBD1. With 5 bases clipped from V and 2 bases from J, the junction kept 12 bases outside the gene matches. The CDR3 loop spans 18 amino acids. Germline loops: CDR1 SEHNR, CDR2 FQNEAQ (reference sequence). The chain's CDR3 is CASSLPAGTGGLNYGYTF. The DNA for the CDR3 is TGTGCCAGCAGCCTGCCTGCGGGGACAGGGGGCTTGAACTATGGCTACACCTTC.

The J gene is TRBJ2-5, the V gene TRBV2; a possible D gene is TRBD2 (7 bases). The CDR3 runs 13 residues. V shed 6 bases and J shed 5 bases, with 13 bases lying between them. CDR1 is SNHLY, CDR2 FYNNEI, per germline. Here the CDR3 reads CASSGLGGETQYF. CDR3 DNA sequence: TGTGCCAGCAGCGGACTAGGGGGGGAGACCCAGTACTTC.

V is TRBV6-6 and J is TRBJ1-1; 8 bases align to TRBD1. Trimming removed 5 bases from V and 0 bases from J; junction bases left unmatched: 5. The CDR3 totals 15 residues. Germline-derived CDR1 and CDR2 are MNHNY and SVGAGI (reference sequence). The CDR3 DNA reads TGTGCCAGCAGTGGACAGGGCCCAATGAACACTGAAGCTTTCTTT. This sequence encodes CASSGQGPMNTEAFF.

The CDR3 spells CASSGGQAAHNEQFF. DNA for the CDR3: TGTGCCAGCAGTGGGGGACAGGCGGCCCACAATGAGCAGTTCTTC. J is TRBJ2-1 and V is TRBV6-1, with TRBD1 matching 8 bases. This CDR3 has 15 residues. Trimming took 4 bases from V and 5 from J; bases not matched to a gene: 7. Germline V gene lookup returns CDR1 MNHNS and CDR2 SASEGT.

This chain uses TRBV5-1 with TRBJ2-3; 8 nucleotides agree with TRBD2. This CDR3 comprises 15 residues. The germline CDR1 and CDR2 sequences are SGHRS and YFSETQ. With 4 bases clipped from V and 3 bases from J, the junction kept 7 bases outside the gene matches. CDR3 nucleotide sequence: TGCGCCAGCAGCAGCTCCGGGACTAGTACAGATACGCAGTATTTT. This encodes CASSSSGTSTDTQYF.

The V and J genes are TRBV5-4 and TRBJ2-1; 11 bases fit TRBD2. The length of the CDR3 is 18 residues. V dropped 0 bases and J dropped 4; count of bases not matched to a gene: 9. Germline V CDR1 and CDR2: SGHNT, YYREEE (reference sequence). The DNA of the CDR3 is TGTGCCAGCAGCTTGGACAGGGGCACTAGCGGGGGTTACAATGAGCAGTTCTTC. Protein: CASSLDRGTSGGYNEQFF.

This clone showed up just a few times. CDR3: CASELPGQAYNEQFF. DNA for the CDR3: TGTGCCAGCGAATTACCGGGACAGGCTTACAATGAGCAGTTCTTC. V usage is TRBV2 and J usage is TRBJ2-1; 8 positions match TRBD1. CDR3 length: 15 amino acids. V dropped 8 bases and J dropped 4; count of bases not matched to a gene: 10. Germline CDR1 and CDR2: SNHLY and FYNNEI.

The gene calls are TRBV2 and TRBJ1-2; D perhaps matches TRBD1 (6 bases). CDR1 and CDR2 (germline): SNHLY, FYNNEI. Trimming shortened V by 6 bases and J by 4 bases, and 18 bases separated the two germline ends. This CDR3 is 15 amino acids long. CDR3 bases: TGTGCCAGCAGGGGTGCAAGGGGGAGCCCCTATGGCTACACCTTC. Its protein product is CASRGARGSPYGYTF.

The V call is TRBV28, the J call TRBJ1-5; no clear D. The V gene lost 7 bases and the J gene lost 6 bases, with 13 bases spanning the gap. Germline V gene data show CDR1 as MDHEN and CDR2 as SYDVKM. CDR3 size: 13 residues. CDR3 residues: CASIDGVGQPQHF. In DNA, the CDR3 is TGTGCCAGCATCGACGGAGTAGGTCAGCCCCAGCATTTT.

This rearrangement joins TRBV6-1 to TRBJ1-6; 8 bases line up with TRBD1. This CDR3 has 15 amino acids. V lost 11 bases to trimming and J lost 5 bases; unmatched junction nucleotides: 11. CDR1 and CDR2 (germline): MNHNS, SASEGT. The CDR3 nucleotides read TGTGCCGGAGTCCGGGACAGGAGGGATAATTCACCCCTCCACTTT. Translating gives CAGVRDRRDNSPLHF.

CDR3 residues: CASSSTQEQFF. The CDR3 DNA follows: TGTGCCAGCAGTTCAACACAAGAGCAGTTCTTC. V and J are TRBV28 and TRBJ2-1, with D unresolved. Germline assignment: CDR1 MDHEN and CDR2 SYDVKM. The CDR3 consists of 11 residues. V shed 4 bases and J shed 10 bases, with 8 bases lying between them.

The chain carries TRBV5-1 and TRBJ2-7; 9 positions agree with TRBD1. Germline CDR1 is SGHRS and CDR2 is YFSETQ. The CDR3 is 16 amino acids. The V gene end was trimmed by 7 bases and the J gene end by 2 bases; junction bases not matched to a gene: 13. The CDR3 DNA reads as TGCGCCAGCTTTATATCGCCGGGACAGGGACCCTACGAGCAGTACTTC. Its protein is CASFISPGQGPYEQYF.

The V and J genes are TRBV7-6 and TRBJ2-1, with 10 bases aligning to TRBD2. Germline trimming cut 3 bases from V and 8 bases from J; bases unmatched to any gene: 4. The CDR3 has 14 amino acids. Looked up from germline, CDR1 is SGHVS and CDR2 is FNYEAQ. Here the CDR3 DNA reads TGTGCCAGCAGCTTCGGACTAGCGGTGGATGAGCAGTTCTTC. Translated: CASSFGLAVDEQFF.

This clone was counted only a few times. This chain links TRBV29-1 with TRBJ1-4, with D possibly TRBD1 on 5 matching bases. The germline V gene encodes CDR1 SQVTM and CDR2 ANQGSEA. The CDR3 loop spans 15 amino acids. The germline V and J ends were trimmed by 7 bases and 2 bases, with 17 bases remaining between them. This CDR3 reads CSAYNPGSTNEKLFF. In nucleotides, the CDR3 is TGCAGCGCATATAATCCAGGGTCTACTAATGAAAAACTGTTTTTT.

There are a few counts of this clone. The CDR3 spells CSVRGDTNEKLFF. The DNA for the CDR3 is TGCAGCGTTCGGGGAGACACTAATGAAAAACTGTTTTTT. The chain recombines TRBV29-1 with TRBJ1-4; D is unclear. With 5 bases removed from V and 2 bases from J, the gap between germline ends came to 9 bases. The CDR3 is 13 residues long. Germline CDR1 reads SQVTM; CDR2 reads ANQGSEA.

V and J are TRBV28 and TRBJ2-6; 8 positions agree with TRBD1. CDR3 size: 15 residues. V shed 4 bases and J 4 bases; nucleotides not matched to a gene: 3. Germline V CDR1 and CDR2: MDHEN, SYDVKM. DNA for the CDR3: TGTGCCAGCAGTTCACAGGGGGGCGGGGCCAACGTCCTGACTTTC. This translates into CASSSQGGGANVLTF. Full variable domain (rest looked up from reference TRBV28 and TRBJ2-6): DVKVTQSSRYLVKRTGEKVFLECVQDMDHENMFWYRQDPGLGLRLIYFSYDVKMKEKGDIPEGYSVSREKKERFSLILESASTNQTSMYLCASSSQGGGANVLTFGAGSRLTVL.

The chain uses TRBV10-3 and TRBJ2-1, with D possibly TRBD2 on 5 matching bases. The germline V gene has CDR1 ENHRY and CDR2 SYGVKD. The V gene lost 6 bases and the J gene lost 7 bases, with 16 bases spanning the gap. This CDR3 has 14 amino acids. CDR3 bases: TGTGCCATCAGCCCCGGGGAAGCGGCAAATGAGCAGTTCTTC. The encoded protein is CAISPGEAANEQFF.

This clone was detected once. This chain uses TRBV5-7 with TRBJ2-1; D remains ambiguous. TRBV5-7 is given ORF status, its function remaining uncertain. V was clipped by 5 bases and J by 4 bases, with 10 bases between them. The CDR3 is 13 residues long. Written as DNA, the CDR3 is TGTGCCAGCAGGGTTCTCGGGTACAATGAGCAGTTCTTC. It encodes CASRVLGYNEQFF.

The chain is built from TRBV7-2 and TRBJ1-2; a weak D match, TRBD1 (6 bases). CDR3 length equals 16 residues. Trimming shortened V by 1 base and J by 4 bases, and 16 bases separated the two germline ends. CDR1 is SGHTA and CDR2 is FQGNSA in the germline V gene. CDR3 protein: CASSLEGGPRGYGYTF. CDR3 DNA sequence: TGTGCCAGCAGCTTAGAGGGGGGGCCGAGGGGCTATGGCTACACCTTC.

Here the CDR3 DNA reads TGTGCCAGCAGCCCACAGGGGAGAGCTGGAAACACCATATATTTT. Amino acid sequence: CASSPQGRAGNTIYF. The chain employs TRBV7-9 and TRBJ1-3, with 7 bases fitting TRBD1. This CDR3 is built from 15 residues. CDR1 is SEHNR and CDR2 is FQNEAQ in the germline V gene (reference sequence). V shed 5 bases, J shed 2 bases, and the junction held 6 bases outside the gene matches.

The V gene is TRBV30, the J gene TRBJ1-2, with D possibly being TRBD1 (5 bases). Germline values: CDR1 GTSNPN, CDR2 SVGIG (reference sequence). Trimming shortened V by 0 bases and J by 8 bases, and 19 bases separated the two germline ends. This CDR3 has 15 residues. The CDR3 region is CAWSVRWGGPKGYTF. The CDR3 coding sequence is TGTGCCTGGAGTGTGCGGTGGGGCGGTCCTAAAGGCTACACCTTC.